The 25 T cell receptor beta chains below all came from one sample that was sequenced in a study of blood T cell repertoires in COVID-19. The repertoire was sequenced with immunoSEQ multiplex PCR; TCRdb's copy has only in-frame clones and lacks some. This sample has roughly 49,000 clones, with 90% found just once. Source material: peripheral blood. All receptors come from a woman aged 80 or over with acute or convalescent COVID-19.

This clone was counted between two and nine times. The V gene is TRBV18, the J gene TRBJ1-1; D not certain. This CDR3 has 14 residues. Germline V gene data show CDR1 as KGHSH and CDR2 as LQKENI. Trimming pared 0 bases from V and 0 bases from J, leaving 5 bases between. The CDR3 sequence: CASSPPSVNTEAFF. The CDR3 DNA reads as TGTGCCAGCTCACCACCATCTGTGAACACTGAAGCTTTCTTT.

This chain uses TRBV14 with TRBJ1-2, with 9 bases fitting TRBD1. The J segment lost 6 bases and the V segment lost 4 bases, leaving 6 bases of the junction unmatched. The germline gives CDR1 SGHDN, CDR2 FVKESK. This CDR3 is built from 14 residues. The CDR3 reads CASSLSTGGDGYTF. The DNA of the CDR3 is TGTGCCAGCAGCCTCTCTACAGGGGGCGATGGCTACACCTTC.

The table lists this clone with a count of one. This rearrangement joins TRBV7-9 to TRBJ2-1; 9 bases are a match to TRBD2. Germline CDR1 reads SEHNR; CDR2 reads FQNEAQ (reference sequence). V shed 5 bases, J shed 1 base, and the junction held 6 bases outside the gene matches. The CDR3 is 16 residues long. CDR3 in DNA: TGTGCCAGCAGCACTGCAAGCGGGAGGTCCTACAATGAGCAGTTCTTC. It is translated as CASSTASGRSYNEQFF.

The chain joins TRBV9 to TRBJ1-2; a weak D match, TRBD1 (5 bases). Germline V CDR1 and CDR2: SGDLS, YYNGEE. Trimming cost V 6 bases and J 4 bases, with 16 bases left between them. The CDR3 spans 14 residues. The CDR3 DNA follows: TGTGCCAGCACCCAAGACCAGGGTAGCTATGGCTACACCTTC. Residues: CASTQDQGSYGYTF.

This CDR3 reads CAISRTSGRYNEQFF. CDR3 in DNA: TGTGCCATCAGCCGGACTAGCGGACGATACAATGAGCAGTTCTTC. V is TRBV10-3 and J is TRBJ2-1; 10 bases line up with TRBD2. This CDR3 contains 15 residues. V was pared by 6 bases and J by 4 bases, with 6 bases of the junction left unmatched. The germline V gene has CDR1 ENHRY and CDR2 SYGVKD.

This chain uses TRBV3-1 (or the pseudogene TRBV3-2) with TRBJ1-2; tentatively, D is TRBD1 (5 bases). The germline V gene encodes CDR1 LGHDT and CDR2 YNNKEL (reference sequence). Trimming took 1 base from V and 7 from J, leaving 10 bases between them. The CDR3 consists of 13 residues. The CDR3 DNA sequence: TGTGCCAGCAGCCAAGCGGGGGGTAGTGGCTACACCTTC. Residues: CASSQAGGSGYTF.

The rearrangement uses TRBV7-9 and TRBJ2-3; 7 bases are shared with TRBD1. The CDR3 length is 15 residues. The V and J ends lost 4 bases and 0 bases, in that order; junction bases with no gene match: 4. Per germline, CDR1 SEHNR and CDR2 FQNEAQ (reference sequence). The CDR3 is CASSYGTASTDTQYF. DNA for the CDR3: TGTGCCAGCAGCTACGGGACAGCTAGCACAGATACGCAGTATTTT.

This clone has just one count. V usage is TRBV6-1 and J usage is TRBJ2-2, with 8 bases identical to TRBD1. Germline lookup yields CDR1 MNHNS and CDR2 SASEGT. J lost 3 bases, V lost 3 bases, and 3 bases had no gene match. The CDR3 runs 15 residues. The CDR3 region has the DNA TGTGCCAGCAGTGAGGGACAGGCTTACACCGGGGAGCTGTTTTTT. Its translation is CASSEGQAYTGELFF.

V is TRBV11-3 and J is TRBJ2-5, with a weak D call TRBD2 (6 bases). Germline CDR1 reads SGHNT; CDR2 reads YENEEA. The CDR3 extends over 16 amino acids. V lost 1 base and J 2 bases, leaving 14 bases between the germline ends. CDR3 sequence: CASSLGLAREQETQYF. CDR3 DNA: TGTGCCAGCAGCTTAGGCCTAGCGAGAGAACAAGAGACCCAGTACTTC.

This chain joins TRBV5-1 and TRBJ1-1, with D uncertain. The V and J ends lost 0 bases and 11 bases respectively, with 23 bases between them. Germline V gene data show CDR1 as SGHRS and CDR2 as YFSETQ. The CDR3 consists of 16 residues. The CDR3: CASSLEYLSSVFEAFF. DNA for the CDR3: TGCGCCAGCAGCTTGGAGTACTTAAGCAGCGTGTTCGAGGCTTTCTTT.

The gene calls are TRBV7-2 and TRBJ1-2; no clear D. CDR1 is SGHTA, CDR2 FQGNSA, per germline. The CDR3 totals 14 residues. Trimming shortened V by 6 bases and J by 0 bases, and 11 bases separated the two germline ends. The CDR3 nucleotides are TGTGCCAGCAGTCTCGTGGGAGCTAACTATGGCTACACCTTC. Translation gives CASSLVGANYGYTF. Full variable domain (outside the CDR3, taken from reference TRBV7-2 and TRBJ1-2): GAGVSQSPSNKVTEKGKDVELRCDPISGHTALYWYRQSLGQGLEFLIYFQGNSAPDKSGLPSDRFSAERTGGSVSTLTIQRTQQEDSAVYLCASSLVGANYGYTFGSGTRLTVV.

V usage is TRBV5-1 and J usage is TRBJ1-1; no clear D. CDR1 and CDR2 (germline): SGHRS, YFSETQ. With 0 bases removed from V and 1 base from J, the gap between germline ends came to 10 bases. The CDR3 has 15 amino acids. DNA for the CDR3: TGCGCCAGCAGCTTGGCGGCAGGCAAGAACACTGAAGCTTTCTTT. This encodes CASSLAAGKNTEAFF.

The J gene is TRBJ2-7, the V gene TRBV28; TRBD1 matches at 8 bases. The length of the CDR3 is 15 residues. V lost 7 bases to trimming and J lost 3 bases; unmatched junction nucleotides: 11. Germline V gene sequence: CDR1 MDHEN, CDR2 SYDVKM. The CDR3 DNA sequence: TGTGCCAGCAATCCTGGGACAGGAGACCACTACGAGCAGTACTTC. Translating it yields CASNPGTGDHYEQYF.

V gene TRBV10-3 combines with J gene TRBJ2-7, with a weak D call TRBD2 (6 bases). Trimming removed 11 bases from V and 2 bases from J, with 19 bases in between. Germline lookup yields CDR1 ENHRY and CDR2 SYGVKD. This CDR3 region has 14 residues. CDR3 loop: CAGRTTSGPYEQYF. The CDR3 nucleotides are TGTGCCGGAAGGACTACCTCTGGCCCCTACGAGCAGTACTTC.

This clone was seen just once. The gene calls are TRBV5-6 and TRBJ2-7; TRBD1 matches at 7 bases. Germline V gene data show CDR1 as SGHDT and CDR2 as YYEEEE. J was trimmed by 3 bases and V by 4 bases; bases with no gene match: 7. The CDR3 has 14 residues. The CDR3 DNA sequence: TGTGCCAGCAGCCCAGGACAGGTGGACTACGAGCAGTACTTC. Translation: CASSPGQVDYEQYF.

The chain recombines TRBV7-9 with TRBJ2-7, with TRBD2 identical over 13 bases. The CDR3 length is 15 residues. The ends lost 4 bases at V and 4 bases at J; junction bases unmatched: 4. Germline V lookup: CDR1 SEHNR, CDR2 FQNEAQ (reference sequence). The CDR3 DNA is TGTGCCAGCAGCTCGTGGACTAGCGGGAGTTACGAGCAGTACTTC. Translation gives CASSSWTSGSYEQYF.

V and J are TRBV19 and TRBJ2-3; 10 bases are a match to TRBD2. Germline V gives CDR1 LNHDA, CDR2 SQIVND (reference sequence). The CDR3 runs to 15 residues. V lost 6 bases, J lost 7 bases, and 10 bases stayed unmatched. The CDR3 protein is CASSLLAGEANTQYF. Here the CDR3 DNA reads TGTGCCAGTAGCCTCCTAGCGGGAGAGGCTAATACGCAGTATTTT.

The count of this clone is one. V usage is TRBV27 and J usage is TRBJ2-1, with 7 bases that match TRBD2. The CDR3 runs 13 residues. Germline V CDR1 and CDR2: MNHEY, SMNVEV (reference sequence). J lost 7 bases, V lost 5 bases, and 5 bases had no gene match. In DNA form, the CDR3 reads TGTGCCAGCAGTCCGAGGGAGGGGAATGAGCAGTTCTTC. Amino acid sequence: CASSPREGNEQFF.

The chain is built from TRBV30 and TRBJ2-1; 7 nucleotides line up with TRBD1. Trimming removed 4 bases from V and 10 bases from J; junction bases left unmatched: 7. This CDR3 region has 12 residues. Per the germline V gene, CDR1 is GTSNPN and CDR2 is SVGIG (reference sequence). CDR3 nucleotide sequence: TGTGCCTGGAACAGGGGTGCCGGAGAGCAGTTCTTC. Translating gives CAWNRGAGEQFF.

This chain joins TRBV25-1 and TRBJ2-7; no definite D call. Trimming stripped 10 bases from V and 0 bases from J, with 13 bases between. CDR1 and CDR2 (germline): MGHDK, SYGVNS. The CDR3 sequence is 13 residues long. CDR3 in DNA: TGTGCCACCCAGTGGGCCGGCTCCTACGAGCAGTACTTC. Its protein is CATQWAGSYEQYF.

The chain couples TRBV19 to TRBJ1-5; TRBD1 aligns across 7 bases. The CDR3 consists of 14 residues. After removal of 3 bases from V and 7 bases from J, the junction contained 6 bases not matched to a gene. CDR1 is LNHDA, CDR2 SQIVND, per germline (reference sequence). CDR3 bases: TGTGCCAGTAGTATCAAATCGGACAGGCAGCCCCAGCATTTT. Its translation is CASSIKSDRQPQHF.

The chain carries TRBV6-1 and TRBJ2-3; no reliable D call. The CDR3 covers 12 residues. The germline gives CDR1 MNHNS, CDR2 SASEGT. Between the trimmed V and J ends, which lost 1 base and 8 bases, there was a span of 7 bases. CDR3 region: CASSEGGGTQYF. CDR3 coding DNA: TGTGCCAGCAGTGAAGGCGGTGGTACGCAGTATTTT.

This rearrangement joins TRBV7-9 to TRBJ2-1; 11 nucleotides match TRBD2. CDR3 size: 15 residues. Germline V CDR1 and CDR2: SEHNR, FQNEAQ (reference sequence). J was trimmed by 6 bases and V by 2 bases; bases with no gene match: 3. CDR3: CASSLLAGGGNEQFF. The CDR3 DNA sequence: TGTGCCAGCAGCTTACTAGCGGGAGGCGGCAATGAGCAGTTCTTC.

This chain connects TRBV19 to TRBJ2-3; TRBD1 aligns across 10 bases. J gave up 1 base and V 9 bases, and 7 bases lay outside the gene matches. The CDR3 is 15 amino acids. CDR1 is LNHDA and CDR2 is SQIVND in the germline V gene (reference sequence). The CDR3 region has the DNA TGTGCCAGCTCTTCGGGACAGGGGCGCACAGATACGCAGTATTTT. It translates to CASSSGQGRTDTQYF.

The gene calls are TRBV10-3 and TRBJ1-1; a possible D gene is TRBD1 (5 bases). CDR3 length equals 12 residues. Trimming shortened V by 2 bases and J by 7 bases, and 8 bases separated the two germline ends. Germline V CDR1 and CDR2: ENHRY, SYGVKD. The CDR3 sequence is CAISEGQVEAFF. In DNA form, the CDR3 reads TGTGCCATCAGTGAGGGACAAGTTGAAGCTTTCTTT.